Listed here are 16 T cell receptor beta chains from one sample, sequenced in a study of T cell changes during pregnancy in multiple sclerosis. Using immunoSEQ multiplex PCR, the repertoire was profiled, and TCRdb retains in-frame clones only, with some absent. The sample consists of about 110,000 clones, more than 80% of them appearing once. The input for sequencing was peripheral blood, taken before pregnancy. The origin of the receptors is a female donor with multiple sclerosis, enrolled in a pregnancy study.

The rearrangement joins TRBV18 to TRBJ2-7; perhaps TRBD1 as D (6 bases). CDR1 and CDR2 from the germline V gene are KGHSH and LQKENI. This CDR3 contains 12 residues. V dropped 2 bases and J dropped 5 bases, with 7 bases sitting between them. The DNA for the CDR3 is TGTGCCAGCTCACCAAACAGGGACGAGCAGTACTTC. As protein: CASSPNRDEQYF.

The gene calls are TRBV6-6 and TRBJ2-2; 7 nucleotides agree with TRBD1. The CDR3 has 14 residues. Looked up from germline, CDR1 is MNHNY and CDR2 is SVGAGI (reference sequence). J gave up 1 base and V 4 bases, and 0 bases lay outside the gene matches. The CDR3 here is CASSWTGNTGELFF. CDR3 sequence (DNA): TGTGCCAGCAGTTGGACAGGGAACACCGGGGAGCTGTTTTTT.

This chain connects TRBV27 to TRBJ1-2; D not resolved. Germline assignment: CDR1 MNHEY and CDR2 SMNVEV (reference sequence). The CDR3 runs to 15 residues. V lost 6 bases and J 2 bases, leaving 16 bases between the germline ends. CDR3 sequence reads: CASSLDWRANYGYTF. As DNA, the CDR3 is TGTGCCAGCAGCCTCGATTGGAGGGCGAACTATGGCTACACCTTC.

V is TRBV5-4 and J is TRBJ2-3; 7 bases match TRBD2. Germline loops: CDR1 SGHNT, CDR2 YYREEE (reference sequence). With V trimmed by 2 bases and J by 2 bases, 5 bases remained unmatched. The CDR3 loop spans 15 amino acids. DNA for the CDR3: TGTGCCAGCAGCTTAACTAGCGTAGACACAGATACGCAGTATTTT. Translated, it gives CASSLTSVDTDTQYF. The full variable domain, completed using reference TRBV5-4 and TRBJ2-3, is ETGVTQSPTHLIKTRGQQVTLRCSSQSGHNTVSWYQQALGQGPQFIFQYYREEENGRGNFPPRFSGLQFPNYSSELNVNALELDDSALYLCASSLTSVDTDTQYFGPGTRLTVL.

The chain uses TRBV7-2 and TRBJ2-7; TRBD2 agrees at 7 bases. Germline V lookup: CDR1 SGHTA, CDR2 FQGNSA. This CDR3 comprises 15 residues. V shed 5 bases and J 2 bases; nucleotides not matched to a gene: 9. As DNA, the CDR3 is TGTGCCAGCAGCGAGCCAGCGGGACCTACCTACGAGCAGTACTTC. Protein sequence: CASSEPAGPTYEQYF.

The chain uses TRBV7-9 and TRBJ2-7; 10 bases line up with TRBD2. The V segment lost 3 bases and the J segment 5 bases; nucleotides outside the gene matches: 7. There are 15 residues in the CDR3. From germline, CDR1 is SEHNR and CDR2 FQNEAQ (reference sequence). The CDR3 nucleotides are TGTGCCAGCAGCTTGGGAGCGGGGGGGTACGACGAGCAGTACTTC. Residues: CASSLGAGGYDEQYF.

J is TRBJ1-5 and V is TRBV6-5; 7 bases fit TRBD1. CDR1 is MNHEY, CDR2 SVGAGI, per germline. Unmatched junction bases numbered 6, after V lost 4 bases and J lost 0 bases. The length of the CDR3 is 16 residues. CDR3 amino acids: CASSSRDSYSNQPQHF. Here the CDR3 DNA reads TGTGCCAGCAGTTCCCGGGACAGCTATAGCAATCAGCCCCAGCATTTT.

This rearrangement joins TRBV9 to TRBJ1-3; D is undetermined. Trimming removed 0 bases from V and 0 bases from J, with 10 bases in between. The CDR3 runs to 16 residues. CDR1 is SGDLS and CDR2 is YYNGEE in the germline V gene. DNA of the CDR3: TGTGCCAGCAGCGTAGAAGTAGAAGCCTCTGGAAACACCATATATTTT. Translation: CASSVEVEASGNTIYF.

The chain joins TRBV11-3 to TRBJ1-4; no reliable D call. Germline CDR1 and CDR2: SGHNT and YENEEA. With 0 bases removed from V and 3 bases from J, the gap between germline ends came to 14 bases. This CDR3 has 17 residues. The CDR3 reads CASSLDGEVESNEKLFF. The CDR3 DNA reads TGTGCCAGCAGCTTAGACGGGGAGGTCGAGTCTAATGAAAAACTGTTTTTT.

This chain connects TRBV27 to TRBJ1-4, with 9 bases that match TRBD1. Losses at the gene ends were 5 bases for V and 8 bases for J; bases not matched to a gene: 12. The CDR3 runs 16 residues. In germline, CDR1 is MNHEY, CDR2 SMNVEV (reference sequence). The CDR3 spells CASSAYTGTGREKLFF. The CDR3, as DNA: TGTGCCAGCAGTGCCTACACCGGGACAGGGAGAGAAAAACTGTTTTTT.

The genes are TRBV7-2 and TRBJ2-5, with D perhaps matching TRBD1 (6 bases). Trimming removed 2 bases from V and 1 base from J, with 14 bases in between. The germline CDR1 and CDR2 sequences are SGHTA and FQGNSA. This CDR3 is 16 amino acids long. CDR3 coding DNA: TGTGCCAGCAGCTTACAGGGGTCGCGAATCCAAGAGACCCAGTACTTC. Residues: CASSLQGSRIQETQYF.

This chain connects TRBV7-2 to TRBJ2-7; TRBD1 might be the D (6 bases). V was clipped by 1 base and J by 2 bases, with 15 bases between them. Germline-derived CDR1 and CDR2 are SGHTA and FQGNSA. There are 16 residues in the CDR3. The CDR3 region is CASSLVAGEIAYEQYF. The CDR3 DNA is TGTGCCAGCAGCTTAGTGGCAGGGGAGATCGCCTACGAGCAGTACTTC.

The J gene is TRBJ2-1, the V gene TRBV5-1; TRBD2 matches 10 bases. Trimming took 2 bases from V and 4 from J; bases not matched to a gene: 6. The CDR3 sequence is 16 residues long. Germline V gene data show CDR1 as SGHRS and CDR2 as YFSETQ. For the CDR3, the DNA is TGCGCCAGCAGCTTATGGCTAGCGGGGGATTACAATGAGCAGTTCTTC. The encoded protein is CASSLWLAGDYNEQFF.

The chain recombines TRBV6-6 with TRBJ2-1; 11 bases fit TRBD2. Germline CDR1 and CDR2: MNHNY and SVGAGI (reference sequence). The J segment lost 5 bases and the V segment lost 5 bases, leaving 2 bases of the junction unmatched. The CDR3 loop spans 14 amino acids. DNA of the CDR3: TGTGCCAGCAGTCAGGGACTAGCGGACAATGAGCAGTTCTTC. It translates to CASSQGLADNEQFF.

The chain joins TRBV19 to TRBJ2-2; D is unresolved. CDR3 length equals 13 residues. Germline assignment: CDR1 LNHDA and CDR2 SQIVND (reference sequence). The V end was cut by 4 bases, the J end by 4 bases, with 7 bases between. The CDR3 is CASSRQVTGELFF. CDR3 in DNA: TGTGCCAGTAGTAGGCAGGTCACCGGGGAGCTGTTTTTT.

The chain recombines TRBV28 with TRBJ2-5, with D possibly TRBD1 on 6 matching bases. The V end lost 7 bases, the J end lost 7 bases, and 22 bases lay between the germline ends. The germline gives CDR1 MDHEN, CDR2 SYDVKM. CDR3 length equals 15 residues. This chain's CDR3 is CASNPTGFGAGTQYF. CDR3 DNA sequence: TGTGCCAGCAACCCGACAGGATTTGGCGCTGGGACCCAGTACTTC.